This T cell receptor (beta chain) appears in the sequencing data of a study of shared clonotypes between healthy human individuals. Sequencing used immunoSEQ multiplex PCR; TCRdb keeps in-frame clones, though not all of them. The sample lists approximately 940,000 clones; about 80% were seen once. Deletions cut 6 bases from V and 3 bases from J, with 20 bases between. CDR1 MRHNA and CDR2 SNTAGT come from the germline V gene. The CDR3 contains 16 residues. This receptor was obtained from a man between 18 and 35 years old in good health. The genes are TRBV6-4 and TRBJ1-2, with D possibly TRBD1 on 5 matching bases. The sample was memory CD4+ T cells sorted from blood. Subset given: CD45RA-negative fraction. In nucleotides, the CDR3 is TGTGCCAGCAGGGTTCGACCCCGGGACCGAGACTATGGCTACACCTTC. The encoded protein is CASRVRPRDRDYGYTF.